These T cell receptor beta chains were read from a single sample in a study of blood T cells in healthy people across ages. MiXCR was run by TCRdb on the 5' RACE reads, yielding one entry per CDR3 protein. The data show fewer than 2 million distinct CDR3 sequences, roughly 43% seen once. Sequences were obtained from blood. Receptors originate from a human donor in good health. CDR3s include the opening cysteine and the closing phenylalanine or tryptophan. D genes are given only for firm matches. The size of a clone is reported for some rows only, either as once, few or many, or as a class for expanded clones.

size: few; J: TRBJ2-1; V: TRBV5-8; D: -; DNA: TGTGCCAGCAGCTTTTCCCTCCTAGCTACGGCCTACAATGAGCAGTTCTTC; CDR3: CASSFSLLATAYNEQFF
size: few; J: TRBJ2-4; V: TRBV7-2; D: -; DNA: TGTGCCAGCACGCCCAGCAGGGGGGGAAACATTCAGTACTTC; CDR3: CASTPSRGGNIQYF
size: few; J: TRBJ2-1; V: TRBV3-1; D: -; DNA: TGTGCCAGCAGCCAGGATATGAGGAACCTTTACAATGAGCAGTTCTTC; CDR3: CASSQDMRNLYNEQFF
size: -; J: TRBJ2-3; V: TRBV7-2; D: TRBD2; DNA: TGTGCCAGCTTACAGCGGGGGGGGCGGAGCACAGATACGCAGTATTTT; CDR3: CASLQRGGRSTDTQYF
size: -; J: TRBJ2-1; V: TRBV12-3/TRBV12-4; D: -; DNA: TGTGCCAGCGCCCGAGGGCAGCCCTCCTACAATGAGCAGTTCTTC; CDR3: CASARGQPSYNEQFF
size: -; J: TRBJ2-7; V: TRBV5-1; D: TRBD1; DNA: TGCGCCAGCAGCCGAGGGGACAGAACCTCTTCCGAGCAGTACTTC; CDR3: CASSRGDRTSSEQYF
size: -; J: TRBJ1-3; V: TRBV29-1; D: -; DNA: TGCAGCGTTGACGGGGGTAGAAACACCATATATTTT; CDR3: CSVDGGRNTIYF
size: few; J: TRBJ1-6; V: TRBV25-1; D: -; DNA: TGTGCCAGCAGTGAATTTGACCGTTCACCCCTCCACTTT; CDR3: CASSEFDRSPLHF
size: -; J: TRBJ2-5; V: TRBV27; D: TRBD1; DNA: TGTGCCAGCAGTCCCACATATGACAGGGGTGAGACCCAGTACTTC; CDR3: CASSPTYDRGETQYF
size: -; J: TRBJ2-7; V: TRBV20-1; D: -; DNA: TGCAGTGCTAGATACCTTACCTACGAGCAGTACTTC; CDR3: CSARYLTYEQYF
size: once; J: TRBJ1-5; V: TRBV18; D: TRBD1; DNA: TGTGCCAGCTCAGACAGGGCCAATCAGCCCCAGCATTTT; CDR3: CASSDRANQPQHF
size: many; J: TRBJ2-5; V: TRBV20-1; D: -; DNA: TGCAGTGCTTTGCGCAGCGGGCAAGAGACCCAGTACTTC; CDR3: CSALRSGQETQYF
size: -; J: TRBJ2-1; V: TRBV7-9; D: -; DNA: TGTGCCAGCAGCTTAAGTTCGGACAATGAGCAGTTCTTC; CDR3: CASSLSSDNEQFF
size: -; J: TRBJ2-3; V: TRBV12-3/TRBV12-4; D: TRBD2; DNA: TGTGCCAGCAGGCCTAGCGGAATTACAGATACGCAGTATTTT; CDR3: CASRPSGITDTQYF
size: -; J: TRBJ1-1; V: TRBV7-9; D: TRBD1; DNA: TGTGCCAGCAGCCGTGAACAGGGGTTGCGAGCTTTCTTT; CDR3: CASSREQGLRAFF
size: -; J: TRBJ2-3; V: TRBV29-1; D: -; DNA: TGCAGCGTTACCAGTGCCCAAGACAACCAGTATTTT; CDR3: CSVTSAQDNQYF
size: few; J: TRBJ1-6; V: TRBV6-2/TRBV6-3; D: -; DNA: TGTGCCAGCAGTTACGGCCAGGACAATTCACCCCTCCACTTT; CDR3: CASSYGQDNSPLHF
size: -; J: TRBJ2-5; V: TRBV2; D: -; DNA: TGTGCCAGCAGTGCAGGCCCAGCAGAGACCCAGTACTTC; CDR3: CASSAGPAETQYF
size: -; J: TRBJ2-3; V: TRBV5-1; D: TRBD2; DNA: TGCGCCAGCAGCCTAGAGGGACTAGCGGAGCCGGGGGATACGCAGTATTTT; CDR3: CASSLEGLAEPGDTQYF
size: -; J: TRBJ2-7; V: TRBV12-3/TRBV12-4; D: -; DNA: TGTGCCAGCAGTTTCGGGGAAGTCATATACGAGCAGTACTTC; CDR3: CASSFGEVIYEQYF
size: -; J: TRBJ2-1; V: TRBV7-8; D: TRBD2; DNA: TGTGCCAGCAGCCACATTAGCGGGGGGGGAAACAATGAGCAGTTCTTC; CDR3: CASSHISGGGNNEQFF
size: few; J: TRBJ1-2; V: TRBV29-1; D: -; DNA: TGCAGCGTTGAAGGGGGAGGGACCTATGGCTACACCTTC; CDR3: CSVEGGGTYGYTF
size: -; J: TRBJ2-5; V: TRBV14; D: TRBD2; DNA: TGTGCCAGCAGTCTCCAGCGGGGTAGAGAGACCCAGTACTTC; CDR3: CASSLQRGRETQYF
size: few; J: TRBJ1-1; V: TRBV6-2/TRBV6-3; D: -; DNA: TGTGCCAGCGCCTGGGACTCTGGATACACTGAAGCTTTCTTT; CDR3: CASAWDSGYTEAFF
size: -; J: TRBJ2-1; V: TRBV20-1; D: TRBD2; DNA: TGCAGTGCTAGAGATTATGGGCGCGTACTCGGGGGGGCCCGCTACAATGAGCAGTTCTTC; CDR3: CSARDYGRVLGGARYNEQFF
size: few; J: TRBJ2-5; V: TRBV29-1; D: TRBD1; DNA: TGCAGCGTGGGAAGAGGACAGGGACCTCAAGAGACCCAGTACTTC; CDR3: CSVGRGQGPQETQYF
size: few; J: TRBJ2-2; V: TRBV6-5; D: TRBD1; DNA: TGTGCCAGCAGGTCGGGACAGAAGACCGGGGAGCTGTTTTTT; CDR3: CASRSGQKTGELFF
size: -; J: TRBJ2-4; V: TRBV3-1; D: -; DNA: TGTGCCAGCAGCCAAGCCCCGCGGGACATTCAGTACTTC; CDR3: CASSQAPRDIQYF
size: -; J: TRBJ2-1; V: TRBV6-5; D: -; DNA: TGTGCCAGCAGAAACGCTCCAGGGGATCCGTACAATGAGCAGTTCTTC; CDR3: CASRNAPGDPYNEQFF
size: few; J: TRBJ1-2; V: TRBV30; D: -; DNA: TGTGCCTGGACCCGATTTAGGGACGGTAACTATGGCTACACCTTC; CDR3: CAWTRFRDGNYGYTF
size: many; J: TRBJ1-2; V: TRBV12-3/TRBV12-4; D: -; DNA: TGTGCCAGCAGTTTTTCCGTCTATGGCTACACCTTC; CDR3: CASSFSVYGYTF
size: -; J: TRBJ2-7; V: TRBV7-3; D: -; DNA: TGTGCCAGCAGCCCCGGAGGGTTCGAGCAGTACTTC; CDR3: CASSPGGFEQYF
size: few; J: TRBJ2-5; V: TRBV5-1; D: -; DNA: TGCGCCAGCAGCTCCGGAGCATACGGGACAAACCAAGAGACCCAGTACTTC; CDR3: CASSSGAYGTNQETQYF
size: -; J: TRBJ1-2; V: TRBV20-1; D: -; DNA: TGCAGTGCTAGAGATTTGAGCGGACGCTATGGCTACACCTTC; CDR3: CSARDLSGRYGYTF
size: -; J: TRBJ2-3; V: TRBV5-1; D: TRBD1; DNA: TGCGCCAGCAGCTCATGGACAGGGCTGACAGATACGCAGTATTTT; CDR3: CASSSWTGLTDTQYF
size: -; J: TRBJ1-5; V: TRBV12-3/TRBV12-4; D: TRBD1; DNA: TGTGCCAGCAGTTTAGGACAGGGCAATCAGCCCCGGCATTTT; CDR3: CASSLGQGNQPRHF